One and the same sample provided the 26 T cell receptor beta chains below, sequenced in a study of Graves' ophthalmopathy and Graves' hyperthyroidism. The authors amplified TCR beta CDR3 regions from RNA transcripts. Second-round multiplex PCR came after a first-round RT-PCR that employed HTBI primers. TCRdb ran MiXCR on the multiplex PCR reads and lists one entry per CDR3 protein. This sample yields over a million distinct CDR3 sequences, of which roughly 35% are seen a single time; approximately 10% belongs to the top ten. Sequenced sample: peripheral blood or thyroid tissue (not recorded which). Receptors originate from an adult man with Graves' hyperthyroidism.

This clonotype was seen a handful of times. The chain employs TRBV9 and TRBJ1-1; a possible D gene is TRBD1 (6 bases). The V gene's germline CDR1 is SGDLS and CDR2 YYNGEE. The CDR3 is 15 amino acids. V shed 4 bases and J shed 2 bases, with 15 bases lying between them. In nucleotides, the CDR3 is TGTGCCAGCAGCCTCCCAGCAGGGGAAAACACTGAAGCTTTCTTT. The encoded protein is CASSLPAGENTEAFF.

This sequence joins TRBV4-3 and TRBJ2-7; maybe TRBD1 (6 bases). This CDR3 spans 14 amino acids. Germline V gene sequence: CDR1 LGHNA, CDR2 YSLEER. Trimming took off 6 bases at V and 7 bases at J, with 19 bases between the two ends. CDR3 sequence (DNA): TGCGCCAGCAGACAGGGACGGGGTGGTAAAGAGCAGTACTTC. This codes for CASRQGRGGKEQYF.

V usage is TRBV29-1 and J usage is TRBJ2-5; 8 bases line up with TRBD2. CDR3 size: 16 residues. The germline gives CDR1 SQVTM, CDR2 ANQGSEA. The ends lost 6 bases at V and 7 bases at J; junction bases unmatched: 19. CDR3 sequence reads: CSVGFSGTNARWTQYF. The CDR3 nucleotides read TGCAGCGTCGGCTTTAGCGGGACTAATGCCAGGTGGACCCAGTACTTC.

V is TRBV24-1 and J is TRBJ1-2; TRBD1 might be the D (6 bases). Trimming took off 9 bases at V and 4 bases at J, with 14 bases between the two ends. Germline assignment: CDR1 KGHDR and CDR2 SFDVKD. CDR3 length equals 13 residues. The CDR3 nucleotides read TGTGCCACCGAAGGACAGACCGCCTATGGCTACACCTTC. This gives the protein CATEGQTAYGYTF.

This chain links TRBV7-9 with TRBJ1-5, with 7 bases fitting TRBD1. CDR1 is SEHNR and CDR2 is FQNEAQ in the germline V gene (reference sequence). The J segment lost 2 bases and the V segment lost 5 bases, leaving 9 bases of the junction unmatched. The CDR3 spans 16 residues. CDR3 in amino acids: CASSAGGGNGNQPQHF. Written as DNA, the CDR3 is TGTGCCAGCAGCGCAGGGGGGGGGAATGGCAATCAGCCCCAGCATTTT.

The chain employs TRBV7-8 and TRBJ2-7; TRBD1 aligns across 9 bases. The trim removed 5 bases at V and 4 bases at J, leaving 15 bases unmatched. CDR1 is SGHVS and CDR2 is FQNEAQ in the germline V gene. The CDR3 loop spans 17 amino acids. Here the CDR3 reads CASSVAGTGNNRYEQYF. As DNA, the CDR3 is TGTGCCAGCAGCGTCGCCGGGACAGGGAACAACAGGTACGAGCAGTACTTC.

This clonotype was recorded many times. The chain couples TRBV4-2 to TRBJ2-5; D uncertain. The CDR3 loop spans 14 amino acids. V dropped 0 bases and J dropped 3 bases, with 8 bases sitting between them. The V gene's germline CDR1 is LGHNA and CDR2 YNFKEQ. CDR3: CASSQDWSEETQYF. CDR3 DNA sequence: TGTGCCAGCAGCCAAGATTGGAGCGAAGAGACCCAGTACTTC.

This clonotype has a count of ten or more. As DNA, the CDR3 is TGTGCCAGCAGTCCACGGCCCCTCCCTGCGCCCGAGCAGTACTTC. This translates into CASSPRPLPAPEQYF. V usage is TRBV12-3 or TRBV12-4 and J usage is TRBJ2-7; D ambiguous. The V gene lost 5 bases and the J gene lost 6 bases, with 20 bases spanning the gap. The CDR3 consists of 15 residues.

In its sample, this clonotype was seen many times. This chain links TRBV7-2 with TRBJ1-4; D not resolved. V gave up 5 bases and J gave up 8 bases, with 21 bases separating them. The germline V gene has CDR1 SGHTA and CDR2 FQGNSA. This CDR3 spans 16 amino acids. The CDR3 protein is CASSAKPNLLNEKLFF. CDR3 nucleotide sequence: TGTGCCAGCAGCGCGAAACCGAATCTCCTTAACGAAAAACTGTTTTTT.

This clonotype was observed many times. CDR3 amino acids: CASSWQGNEQYF. In DNA form, the CDR3 reads TGTGCCAGCAGCTGGCAGGGAAACGAGCAGTACTTC. This rearrangement joins TRBV11-2 to TRBJ2-7; TRBD1 is a possible D gene (5 bases). Deletions cut 4 bases from V and 5 bases from J, with 9 bases between. Germline-derived CDR1 and CDR2 are SGHAT and FQNNGV. The CDR3 length is 12 residues.

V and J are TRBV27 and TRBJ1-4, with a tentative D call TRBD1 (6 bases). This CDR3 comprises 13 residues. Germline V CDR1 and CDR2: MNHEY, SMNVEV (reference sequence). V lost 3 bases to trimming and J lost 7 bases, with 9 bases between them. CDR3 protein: CASSLGHREKLFF. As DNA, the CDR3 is TGTGCCAGCAGTTTGGGACATCGTGAAAAACTGTTTTTT.

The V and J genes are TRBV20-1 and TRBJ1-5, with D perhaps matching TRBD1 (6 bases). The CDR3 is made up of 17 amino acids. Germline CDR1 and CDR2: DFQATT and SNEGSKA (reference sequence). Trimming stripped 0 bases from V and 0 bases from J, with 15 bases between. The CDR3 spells CSARDWTEDYSNQPQHF. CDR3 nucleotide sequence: TGCAGTGCTAGAGATTGGACAGAAGATTATAGCAATCAGCCCCAGCATTTT.

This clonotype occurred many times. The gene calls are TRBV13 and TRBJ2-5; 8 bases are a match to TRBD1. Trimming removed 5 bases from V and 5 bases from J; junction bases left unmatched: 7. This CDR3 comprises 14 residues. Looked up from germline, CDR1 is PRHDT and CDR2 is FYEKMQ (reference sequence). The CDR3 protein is CASSGGQGVETQYF. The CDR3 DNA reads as TGTGCCAGCAGCGGAGGACAGGGCGTGGAGACCCAGTACTTC. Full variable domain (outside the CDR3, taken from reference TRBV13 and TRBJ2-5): AAGVIQSPRHLIKEKRETATLKCYPIPRHDTVYWYQQGPGQDPQFLISFYEKMQSDKGSIPDRFSAQQFSDYHSELNMSSLELGDSALYFCASSGGQGVETQYFGPGTRLLVL.

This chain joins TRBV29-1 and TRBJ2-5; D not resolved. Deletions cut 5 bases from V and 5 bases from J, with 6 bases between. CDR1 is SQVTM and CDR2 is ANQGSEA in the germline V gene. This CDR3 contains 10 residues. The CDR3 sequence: CSVPGETQYF. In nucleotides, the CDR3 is TGCAGCGTTCCCGGGGAGACCCAGTACTTC.

This CDR3 is CASSLPGTVSSLEQYF. CDR3 DNA sequence: TGTGCCAGCAGCTTGCCGGGGACGGTCAGCTCCCTCGAGCAGTACTTC. The chain couples TRBV5-6 to TRBJ2-7; the D call may be TRBD1 or TRBD2 (5 bases each). This CDR3 comprises 16 residues. Looked up from germline, CDR1 is SGHDT and CDR2 is YYEEEE. The V and J ends lost 1 base and 6 bases respectively, with 20 bases between them.

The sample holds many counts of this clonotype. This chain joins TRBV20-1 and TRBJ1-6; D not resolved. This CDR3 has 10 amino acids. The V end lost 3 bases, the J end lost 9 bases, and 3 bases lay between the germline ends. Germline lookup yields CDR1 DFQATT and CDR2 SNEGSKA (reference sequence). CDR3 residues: CSARGSPLHF. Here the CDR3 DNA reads TGCAGTGCTAGGGGTTCACCCCTCCACTTT.

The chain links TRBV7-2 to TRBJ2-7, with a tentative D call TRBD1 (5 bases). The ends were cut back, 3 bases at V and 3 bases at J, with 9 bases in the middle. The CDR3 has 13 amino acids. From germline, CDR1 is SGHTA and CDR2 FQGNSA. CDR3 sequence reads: CASSFDSFYEQYF. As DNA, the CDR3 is TGTGCCAGCAGCTTCGACAGCTTCTACGAGCAGTACTTC.

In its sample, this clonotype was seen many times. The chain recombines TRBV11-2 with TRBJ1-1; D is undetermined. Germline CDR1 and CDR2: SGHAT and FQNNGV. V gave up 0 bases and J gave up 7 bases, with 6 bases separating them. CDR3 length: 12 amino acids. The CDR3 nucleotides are TGTGCCAGCAGCTTAGAAGTGGGTGAAGCTTTCTTT. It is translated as CASSLEVGEAFF. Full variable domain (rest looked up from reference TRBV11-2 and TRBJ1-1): EAGVAQSPRYKIIEKRQSVAFWCNPISGHATLYWYQQILGQGPKLLIQFQNNGVVDDSQLPKDRFSAERLKGVDSTLKIQPAKLEDSAVYLCASSLEVGEAFFGQGTRLTVV.

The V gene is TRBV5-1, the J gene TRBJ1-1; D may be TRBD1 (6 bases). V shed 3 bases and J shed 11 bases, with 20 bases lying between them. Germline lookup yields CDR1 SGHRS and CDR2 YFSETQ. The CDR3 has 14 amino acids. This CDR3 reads CASSSTGGGLGAFF. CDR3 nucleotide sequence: TGCGCCAGCAGCTCAACAGGAGGGGGTCTTGGGGCTTTCTTT.

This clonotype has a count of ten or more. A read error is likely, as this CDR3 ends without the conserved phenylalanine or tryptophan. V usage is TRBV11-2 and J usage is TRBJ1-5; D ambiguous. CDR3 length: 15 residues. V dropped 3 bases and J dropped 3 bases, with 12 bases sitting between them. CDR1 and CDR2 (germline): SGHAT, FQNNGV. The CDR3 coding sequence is TGTGCCAGCAGCTTCTCAGATTATGCCAATCAGCCCCAGCATTCT. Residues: CASSFSDYANQPQHS.

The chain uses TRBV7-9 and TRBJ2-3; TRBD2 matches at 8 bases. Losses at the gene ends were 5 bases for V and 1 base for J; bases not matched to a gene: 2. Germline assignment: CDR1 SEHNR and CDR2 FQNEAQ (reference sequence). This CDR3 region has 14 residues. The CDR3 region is CASSMTSGTDTQYF. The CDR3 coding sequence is TGTGCCAGCAGCATGACTAGCGGCACAGATACGCAGTATTTT.

The CDR3 sequence: CASSRAGLGNGYTF. The CDR3 DNA reads TGTGCCAGCAGCCGAGCGGGGTTGGGCAATGGCTACACCTTC. The chain couples TRBV7-2 to TRBJ1-2; no clear D gene. V gave up 5 bases and J gave up 6 bases, with 16 bases separating them. Germline CDR1 and CDR2: SGHTA and FQGNSA. CDR3 size: 14 residues.

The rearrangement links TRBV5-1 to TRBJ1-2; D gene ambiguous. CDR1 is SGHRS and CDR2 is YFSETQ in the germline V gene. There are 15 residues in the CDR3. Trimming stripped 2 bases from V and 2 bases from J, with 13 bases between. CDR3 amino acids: CASSFGISRNYGYTF. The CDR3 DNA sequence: TGCGCCAGCAGCTTCGGGATATCGAGGAACTATGGCTACACCTTC.

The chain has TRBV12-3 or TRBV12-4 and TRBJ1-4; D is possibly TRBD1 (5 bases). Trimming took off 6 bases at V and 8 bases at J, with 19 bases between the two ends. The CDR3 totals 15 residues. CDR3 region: CASSLTRASGEKLFF. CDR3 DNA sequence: TGTGCCAGCAGCCTCACCCGGGCCTCAGGGGAAAAACTGTTTTTT.

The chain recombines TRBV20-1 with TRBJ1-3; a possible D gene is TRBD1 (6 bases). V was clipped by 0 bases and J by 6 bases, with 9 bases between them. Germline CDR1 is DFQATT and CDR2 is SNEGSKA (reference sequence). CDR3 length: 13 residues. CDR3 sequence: CSAREQGTNTIYF. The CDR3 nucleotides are TGCAGTGCTAGAGAACAGGGTACAAACACCATATATTTT.

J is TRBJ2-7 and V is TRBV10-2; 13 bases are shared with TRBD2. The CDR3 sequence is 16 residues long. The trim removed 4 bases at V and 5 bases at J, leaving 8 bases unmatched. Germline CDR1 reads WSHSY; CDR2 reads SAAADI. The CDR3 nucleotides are TGCGCCAGCAGTGCCGGACTAGCGGGAGTCATCGACGAGCAGTACTTC. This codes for CASSAGLAGVIDEQYF.